This T cell receptor (beta chain) was sequenced for a study of technical replicates of blood from a handful of donors (dated by TCRdb to the late 2010s). As encoded in the germline V gene (reference sequence), CDR1 is MNHEY while CDR2 is SMNVEV. The CDR3 numbers 15 residues from cysteine through phenylalanine. The entry retains the CDR3 DNA only, 45 bases that are in frame from base 1. Trimming leaves V shorter by 6 bases and J shorter by 7 bases, with the junction holding 9 bases beyond the gene matches. About this clone: Its specific antigen is unknown. Per-base quality was not reported, and no clone a single base away is much larger than it.

The library was prepared using the immunoSEQ multiplex PCR assay. The source is immuneACCESS, and TCRdb retained only in-frame sequences with V and J called. Part of the clones is not carried over; for the studies checked, unresolved V genes explain less than half of this, and the remainder is unexplained. The sample profile shows around 58,000 clones; around nine tenths of them were found once. The ten largest clones add up to under 6.5% of the sample. The chain joins TRBV27 to TRBJ1-6, with TRBD1 identical over 7 junction bases. This TCR came from a human donor in good health. Some clones in this sample may be carry-over from other donors' samples. Sequencing input: PBMCs. Here the CDR3 is given as CASSHHTTGNSPLHF. The bases read TGTGCCAGCAGCCACCACACGACAGGGAATTCACCCCTCCACTTT.